This T cell receptor beta chain was recovered during a study of CD8+ T cells in alopecia areata. Findings and caveats of the study: The presence of one nonresponder keeps the tie between baseline CD8+ expansion and response uncertain. Among the top 100, expanded CD8+ clones, as well as scalp clonality, were significantly decreased by tofacitinib. Mice showed TCR sharing more clearly than patients did, possibly owing to HLA.

Sequencing used cDNA as its template, made by extracting RNA and reverse transcribing it. Here immunoSEQ multiplex PCR was the method, and the copy in TCRdb shows in-frame clones only, minus some. The table includes about 210,000 clones, 35% to 40% detected once. Germline CDR1 reads LNHDA; CDR2 reads SQIVND (reference sequence). V lost 5 bases and J 2 bases, leaving 9 bases between the germline ends. The CDR3 runs to 13 residues. Treatment reported: oral pan-JAK inhibitor, 5-10 mg twice daily. Remarks on this clone: Its antigen is unidentified.

This chain joins TRBV19 and TRBJ1-2; no reliable D call. The sample here was CD4+ T cells sorted from blood, taken at approximately week 31, from a patient treated with tofacitinib. The TCR comes from a human donor with alopecia areata. CDR3 amino acids: CASSRTVNYGYTF. CDR3 coding DNA: TGTGCCAGTAGTCGGACGGTGAACTATGGCTACACCTTC.